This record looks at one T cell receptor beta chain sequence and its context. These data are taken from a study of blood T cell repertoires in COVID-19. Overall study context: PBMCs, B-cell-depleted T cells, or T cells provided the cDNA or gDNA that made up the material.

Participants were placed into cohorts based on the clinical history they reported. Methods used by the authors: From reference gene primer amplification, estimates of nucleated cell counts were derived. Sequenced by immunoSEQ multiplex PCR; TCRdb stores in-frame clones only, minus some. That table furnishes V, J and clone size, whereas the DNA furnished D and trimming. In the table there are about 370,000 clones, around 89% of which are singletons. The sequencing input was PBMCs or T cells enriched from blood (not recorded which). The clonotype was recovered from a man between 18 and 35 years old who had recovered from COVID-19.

The CDR3 loop is CASSQQYRTNTEAFF. The DNA of the CDR3 is TGCGCCAGCAGCCAACAGTACAGGACGAACACTGAAGCTTTCTTT. The V call is TRBV4-3, the J call TRBJ1-1; possible D gene TRBD1, 5 bases. V lost 2 bases and J lost 1, with 11 bases in between. The CDR3 extends over 15 amino acids. Per the germline V gene, CDR1 is LGHNA and CDR2 is YSLEER.